This TCR beta chain was captured by sequencing in a study of CD8 T cells in Susac syndrome. High-throughput TCR beta sequencing covered peripheral CD8+ and CD4+ T cells. Control patients had untreated stable or active relapsing-remitting multiple sclerosis by revised McDonald criteria. The authors negatively isolated CD8+ and CD4+ T cells and FACS-enriched TEMRA cells. Germline trimming cut 6 bases from V and 7 bases from J; bases unmatched to any gene: 8. The CDR3 is made up of 15 amino acids. Reverse transcription of about 0.45 to 1 ug RNA was carried out with random hexamers. Multiplex immunoSEQ PCR targeted 54 Vbeta and 13 Jbeta TCR beta segments. TCRdb redid the calling of the immunoSEQ multiplex PCR reads with MiXCR, one entry per CDR3 protein. The repertoire holds a few hundred thousand distinct CDR3 sequences, with around nine tenths as singletons.

The clonotype originates from a human donor with multiple sclerosis. The gene calls are TRBV12-3 or TRBV12-4 and TRBJ1-5, with TRBD1 identical over 11 bases. Sequencing was carried out using CD8+ T cells from PBMCs. DNA for the CDR3: TGTGCCAGCAGCCTTGGACAGGGGGCTAGGCAGCCCCAGCATTTT. Protein: CASSLGQGARQPQHF.